One sample yielded the 8 T cell receptor beta chains listed below, sequenced in a study of T cells in Graves' hyperthyroidism and ophthalmopathy. The TCR beta CDR3 regions underwent amplification using RNA transcripts as the source. First-round RT-PCR targeting the TCR CDR3 was performed with the HTBI primer set. TCRdb reprocessed the multiplex PCR reads via MiXCR and lists one record per CDR3 protein. The table has about 530,000 distinct CDR3 sequences, 15% to 20% seen once. The sample consisted of blood. These receptors all stem from a woman aged 18-29 years with Graves' ophthalmopathy.

The chain uses TRBV28 and TRBJ2-7; 10 bases map to TRBD1. This CDR3 region has 16 residues. J was trimmed by 2 bases and V by 6 bases; bases with no gene match: 10. Germline CDR1 and CDR2: MDHEN and SYDVKM. The CDR3 protein is CASRDHGTGATYEQYF. Written as DNA, the CDR3 is TGTGCCAGCAGGGACCACGGGACAGGGGCGACCTACGAGCAGTACTTC.

This clonotype has ten or more counts. This chain uses TRBV7-2 with TRBJ2-7, with 7 nucleotides matching TRBD2. Germline-derived CDR1 and CDR2 are SGHTA and FQGNSA. V gave up 0 bases and J gave up 2 bases; unmatched junction bases: 13. CDR3 length: 18 amino acids. The DNA for the CDR3 is TGTGCCAGCAGCTTAGCGTCTGGAGCGGGGCAAGCTCCCTACGAGCAGTACTTC. This translates into CASSLASGAGQAPYEQYF.

In its sample, this clonotype was seen many times. The rearrangement joins TRBV7-8 to TRBJ2-7; D gene unclear. The V end was cut by 0 bases, the J end by 3 bases, with 9 bases between. The CDR3 extends over 14 amino acids. The germline gives CDR1 SGHVS, CDR2 FQNEAQ. Here the CDR3 DNA reads TGTGCCAGCAGCTTAGCGCTTAGGGACTACGAGCAGTACTTC. Its protein is CASSLALRDYEQYF.

This chain joins TRBV7-6 and TRBJ2-2; 11 bases match TRBD2. V dropped 3 bases and J dropped 0; count of bases not matched to a gene: 3. The CDR3 consists of 17 residues. Germline CDR1 SGHVS, CDR2 FNYEAQ. CDR3 sequence reads: CASSLIAGGPNTGELFF. In nucleotides, the CDR3 is TGTGCCAGCAGCTTGATAGCGGGAGGGCCGAACACCGGGGAGCTGTTTTTT.

V is TRBV7-3 and J is TRBJ2-7; TRBD2 matches 10 bases. The CDR3 is 15 residues long. V lost 2 bases, J lost 2 bases, and 3 bases stayed unmatched. Germline loops: CDR1 SGHTA, CDR2 FQGTGA. CDR3 in DNA: TGTGCCAGCAGCTTACTAGCGGGAGAGGCCTACGAGCAGTACTTC. Translation: CASSLLAGEAYEQYF.

This clonotype was counted ten times or more. The chain uses TRBV27 and TRBJ2-1, with 12 bases aligning to TRBD2. V trimming: 6 bases; J trimming: 15 bases; junction bases outside the gene matches: 15. The CDR3 totals 15 residues. Germline CDR1 reads MNHEY; CDR2 reads SMNVEV (reference sequence). CDR3 region: CASRQTSGSYNEAFF. CDR3 nucleotide sequence: TGTGCCAGCAGGCAGACTAGCGGGAGTTACAATGAGGCGTTCTTC.

This clonotype was seen ten or more times. The chain employs TRBV20-1 and TRBJ2-5; 7 positions agree with TRBD2. The CDR3 is made up of 16 amino acids. J was trimmed by 3 bases and V by 3 bases; bases with no gene match: 13. CDR1 is DFQATT and CDR2 is SNEGSKA in the germline V gene (reference sequence). For the CDR3, the DNA is TGCAGTGCTAGTGGGGGGGGGACCAAACTCAAAGAGACCCAGTACTTC. Translated: CSASGGGTKLKETQYF.

Many counts were recorded for this clonotype. This chain connects TRBV30 to TRBJ1-2; TRBD1 agrees at 9 bases. With 8 bases clipped from V and 5 bases from J, the junction kept 6 bases outside the gene matches. The length of the CDR3 is 12 residues. Per germline, CDR1 GTSNPN and CDR2 SVGIG (reference sequence). CDR3 in DNA: TGTGCCCGACAGGGGGATCAGTATGGCTACACCTTC. Protein: CARQGDQYGYTF.